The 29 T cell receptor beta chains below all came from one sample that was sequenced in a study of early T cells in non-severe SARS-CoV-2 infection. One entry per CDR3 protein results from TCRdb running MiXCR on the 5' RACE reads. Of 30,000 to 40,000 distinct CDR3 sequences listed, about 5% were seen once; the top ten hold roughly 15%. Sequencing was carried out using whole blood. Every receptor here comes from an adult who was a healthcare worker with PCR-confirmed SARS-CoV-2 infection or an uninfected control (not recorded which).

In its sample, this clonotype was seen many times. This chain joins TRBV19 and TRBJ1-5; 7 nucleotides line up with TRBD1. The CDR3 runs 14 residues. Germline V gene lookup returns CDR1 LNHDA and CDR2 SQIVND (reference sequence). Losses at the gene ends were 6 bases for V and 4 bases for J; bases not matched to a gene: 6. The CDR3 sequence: CASSAGQHNQPQHF. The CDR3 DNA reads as TGTGCCAGTAGCGCGGGACAGCATAATCAGCCCCAGCATTTT. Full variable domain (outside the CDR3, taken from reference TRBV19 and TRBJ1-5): DGGITQSPKYLFRKEGQNVTLSCEQNLNHDAMYWYRQDPGQGLRLIYYSQIVNDFQKGDIAEGYSVSREKKESFPLTVTSAQKNPTAFYLCASSAGQHNQPQHFGDGTRLSIL.

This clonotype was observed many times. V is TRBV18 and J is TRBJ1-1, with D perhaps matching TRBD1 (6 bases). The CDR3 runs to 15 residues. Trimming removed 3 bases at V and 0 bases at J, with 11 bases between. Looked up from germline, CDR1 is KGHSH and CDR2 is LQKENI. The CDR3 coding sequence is TGTGCCAGCTCACCGCCTGAGGGGGTGAACACTGAAGCTTTCTTT. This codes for CASSPPEGVNTEAFF.

The CDR3 region is CASNIQGGYGYTF. The DNA of the CDR3 is TGTGCCAGCAACATACAGGGAGGCTATGGCTACACCTTC. V usage is TRBV12-3 or TRBV12-4 and J usage is TRBJ1-2, with D possibly matching TRBD1 (6 bases). The CDR3 is made up of 13 amino acids. The ends were cut back, 7 bases at V and 4 bases at J, with 13 bases in the middle.

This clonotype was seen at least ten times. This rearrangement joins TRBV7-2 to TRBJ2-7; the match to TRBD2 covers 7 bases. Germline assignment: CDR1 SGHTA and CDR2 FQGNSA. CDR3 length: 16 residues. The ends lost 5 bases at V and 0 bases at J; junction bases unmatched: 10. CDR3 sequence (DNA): TGTGCCAGCAGCCGTATTAGAGCGGGGACCTCCTACGAGCAGTACTTC. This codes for CASSRIRAGTSYEQYF.

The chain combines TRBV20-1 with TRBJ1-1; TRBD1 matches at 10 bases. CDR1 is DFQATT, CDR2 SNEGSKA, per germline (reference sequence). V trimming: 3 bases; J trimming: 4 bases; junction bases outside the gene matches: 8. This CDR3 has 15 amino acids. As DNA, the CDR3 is TGCAGTGCTAGCGCTCGGGACAGGGGTGGCACTGAAGCTTTCTTT. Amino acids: CSASARDRGGTEAFF.

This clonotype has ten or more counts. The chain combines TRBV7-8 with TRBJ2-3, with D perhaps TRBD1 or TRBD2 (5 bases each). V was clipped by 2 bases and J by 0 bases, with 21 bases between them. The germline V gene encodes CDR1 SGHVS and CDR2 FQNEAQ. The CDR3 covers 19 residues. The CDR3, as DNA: TGTGCCAGCAGCTTATCCCCCGTTGGGGGATGGAGGAGCACAGATACGCAGTATTTT. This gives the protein CASSLSPVGGWRSTDTQYF.

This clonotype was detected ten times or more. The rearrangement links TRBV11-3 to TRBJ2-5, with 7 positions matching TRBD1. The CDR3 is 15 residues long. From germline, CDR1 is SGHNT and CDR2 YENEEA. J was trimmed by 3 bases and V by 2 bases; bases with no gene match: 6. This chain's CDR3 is CASSLQPGTEETQYF. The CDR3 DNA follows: TGTGCCAGCAGCTTACAACCCGGGACAGAAGAGACCCAGTACTTC.

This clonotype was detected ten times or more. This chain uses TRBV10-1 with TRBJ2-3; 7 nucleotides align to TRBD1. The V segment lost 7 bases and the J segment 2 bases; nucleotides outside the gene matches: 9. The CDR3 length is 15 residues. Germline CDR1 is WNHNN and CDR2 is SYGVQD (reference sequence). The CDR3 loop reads CASNQGTAHTDTQYF. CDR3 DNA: TGCGCCAGCAATCAGGGGACAGCACACACAGATACGCAGTATTTT.

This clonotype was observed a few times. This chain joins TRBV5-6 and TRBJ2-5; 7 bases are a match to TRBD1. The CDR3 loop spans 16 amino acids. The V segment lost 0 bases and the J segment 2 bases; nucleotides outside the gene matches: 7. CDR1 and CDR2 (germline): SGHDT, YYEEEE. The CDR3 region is CASSLGPGQIQETQYF. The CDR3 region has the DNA TGTGCCAGCAGCTTGGGGCCGGGACAGATACAAGAGACCCAGTACTTC.

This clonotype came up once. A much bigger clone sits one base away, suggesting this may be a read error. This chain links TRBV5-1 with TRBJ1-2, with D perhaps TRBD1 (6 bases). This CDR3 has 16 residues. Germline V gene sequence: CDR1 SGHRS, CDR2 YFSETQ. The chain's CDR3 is CASSPPLGTGNYGYAF. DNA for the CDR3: TGCGCCAGCAGCCCGCCGCTAGGCACAGGGAACTATGGCTACGCCTTC.

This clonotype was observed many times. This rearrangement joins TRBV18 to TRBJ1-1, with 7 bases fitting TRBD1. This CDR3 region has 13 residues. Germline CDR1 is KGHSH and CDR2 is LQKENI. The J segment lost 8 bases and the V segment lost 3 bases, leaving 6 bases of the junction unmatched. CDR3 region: CASSPGQSQEAFF. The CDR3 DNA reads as TGTGCCAGCTCACCGGGACAGTCCCAAGAAGCTTTCTTT. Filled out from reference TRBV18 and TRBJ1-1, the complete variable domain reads NAGVMQNPRHLVRRRGQEARLRCSPMKGHSHVYWYRQLPEEGLKFMVYLQKENIIDESGMPKERFSAEFPKEGPSILRIQQVVRGDSAAYFCASSPGQSQEAFFGQGTRLTVV.

The CDR3 region is CASSTLRTGDDTGELFF. DNA of the CDR3: TGTGCCAGCAGCACCCTCCGGACAGGGGACGACACCGGGGAGCTGTTTTTT. This chain links TRBV5-4 with TRBJ2-2; 9 bases fit TRBD1. J lost 3 bases, V lost 4 bases, and 10 bases had no gene match. Germline V gene sequence: CDR1 SGHNT, CDR2 YYREEE (reference sequence). CDR3 size: 17 residues.

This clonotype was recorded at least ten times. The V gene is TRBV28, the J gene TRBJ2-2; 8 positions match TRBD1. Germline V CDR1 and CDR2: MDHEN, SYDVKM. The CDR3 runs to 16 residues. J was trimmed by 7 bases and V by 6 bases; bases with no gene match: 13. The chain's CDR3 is CASRPPPGGGGGELFF. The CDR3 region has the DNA TGTGCCAGCAGGCCCCCCCCAGGGGGCGGAGGCGGGGAGCTGTTTTTT. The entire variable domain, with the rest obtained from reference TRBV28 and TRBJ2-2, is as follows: DVKVTQSSRYLVKRTGEKVFLECVQDMDHENMFWYRQDPGLGLRLIYFSYDVKMKEKGDIPEGYSVSREKKERFSLILESASTNQTSMYLCASRPPPGGGGGELFFGEGSRLTVL.

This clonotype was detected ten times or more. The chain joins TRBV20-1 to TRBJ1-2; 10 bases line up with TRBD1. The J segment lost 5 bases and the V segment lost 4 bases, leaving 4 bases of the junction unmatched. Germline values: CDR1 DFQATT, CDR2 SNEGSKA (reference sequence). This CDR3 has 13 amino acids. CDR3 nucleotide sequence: TGCAGTGCTAAGGACAGGGGGACGTATGGCTACACCTTC. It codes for CSAKDRGTYGYTF.

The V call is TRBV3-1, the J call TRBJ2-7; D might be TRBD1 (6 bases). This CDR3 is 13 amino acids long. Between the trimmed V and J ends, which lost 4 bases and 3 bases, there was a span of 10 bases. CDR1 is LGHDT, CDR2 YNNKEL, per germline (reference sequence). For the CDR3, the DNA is TGTGCCAGCAGCCCCAGACAGGACTACGAGCAGTACTTC. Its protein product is CASSPRQDYEQYF.

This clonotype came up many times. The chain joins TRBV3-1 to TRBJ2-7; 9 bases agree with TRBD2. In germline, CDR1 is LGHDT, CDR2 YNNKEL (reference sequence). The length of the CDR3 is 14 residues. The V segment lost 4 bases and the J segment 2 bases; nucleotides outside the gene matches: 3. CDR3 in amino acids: CASSLSGGPYEQYF. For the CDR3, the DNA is TGTGCCAGCAGCCTTAGCGGGGGACCCTACGAGCAGTACTTC.

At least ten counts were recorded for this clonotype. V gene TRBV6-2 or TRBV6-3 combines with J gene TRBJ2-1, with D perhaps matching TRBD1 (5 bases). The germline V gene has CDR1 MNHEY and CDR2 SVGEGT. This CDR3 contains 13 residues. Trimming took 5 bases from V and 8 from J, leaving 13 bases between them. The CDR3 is CASSERQWDEQFF. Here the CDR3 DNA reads TGTGCCAGCAGTGAGCGACAGTGGGATGAGCAGTTCTTC.

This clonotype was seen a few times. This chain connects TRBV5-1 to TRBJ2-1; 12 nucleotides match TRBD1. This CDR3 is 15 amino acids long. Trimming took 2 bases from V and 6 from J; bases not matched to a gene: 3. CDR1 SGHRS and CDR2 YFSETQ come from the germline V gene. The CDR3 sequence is CASSLGTGGFNEQFF. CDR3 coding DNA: TGCGCCAGCAGCTTAGGGACAGGGGGCTTCAATGAGCAGTTCTTC.

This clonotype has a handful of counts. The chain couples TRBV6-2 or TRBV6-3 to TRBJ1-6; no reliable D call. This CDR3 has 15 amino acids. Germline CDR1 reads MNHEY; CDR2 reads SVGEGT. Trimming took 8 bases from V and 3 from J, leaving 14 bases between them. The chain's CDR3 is CASSTSVIYNSPLHF. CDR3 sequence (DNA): TGTGCCAGCTCAACGTCCGTGATCTATAATTCACCCCTCCACTTT.

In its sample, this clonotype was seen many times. The CDR3 loop reads CASSLGPGSREAFF. The CDR3 bases are TGTGCCAGCAGCTTAGGCCCTGGTAGCCGTGAAGCTTTCTTT. V usage is TRBV7-2 and J usage is TRBJ1-1; no definite D call. The CDR3 consists of 14 residues. Per the germline V gene, CDR1 is SGHTA and CDR2 is FQGNSA. V lost 1 base and J 7 bases, leaving 13 bases between the germline ends. Looking up the rest from reference TRBV7-2 and TRBJ1-1 gives the full variable domain: GAGVSQSPSNKVTEKGKDVELRCDPISGHTALYWYRQSLGQGLEFLIYFQGNSAPDKSGLPSDRFSAERTGGSVSTLTIQRTQQEDSAVYLCASSLGPGSREAFFGQGTRLTVV.

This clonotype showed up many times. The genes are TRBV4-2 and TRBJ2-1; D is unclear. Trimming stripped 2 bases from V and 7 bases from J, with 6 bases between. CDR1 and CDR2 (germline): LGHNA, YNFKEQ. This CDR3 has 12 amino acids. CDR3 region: CASSQNRNEQFF. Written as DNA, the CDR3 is TGTGCCAGCAGCCAAAATAGGAATGAGCAGTTCTTC.

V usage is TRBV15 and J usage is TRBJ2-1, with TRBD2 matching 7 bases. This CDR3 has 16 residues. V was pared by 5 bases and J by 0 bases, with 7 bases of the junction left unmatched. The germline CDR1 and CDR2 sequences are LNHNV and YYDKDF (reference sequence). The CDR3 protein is CATSEFGGGSYNEQFF. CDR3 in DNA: TGTGCCACCAGCGAGTTTGGCGGGGGCTCCTACAATGAGCAGTTCTTC.

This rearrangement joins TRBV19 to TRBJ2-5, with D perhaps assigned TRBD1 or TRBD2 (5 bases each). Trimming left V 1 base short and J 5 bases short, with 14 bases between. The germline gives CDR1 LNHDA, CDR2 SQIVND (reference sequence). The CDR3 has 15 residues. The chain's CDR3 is CASSIARDATETQYF. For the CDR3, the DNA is TGTGCCAGTAGTATAGCCCGGGACGCTACGGAGACCCAGTACTTC.

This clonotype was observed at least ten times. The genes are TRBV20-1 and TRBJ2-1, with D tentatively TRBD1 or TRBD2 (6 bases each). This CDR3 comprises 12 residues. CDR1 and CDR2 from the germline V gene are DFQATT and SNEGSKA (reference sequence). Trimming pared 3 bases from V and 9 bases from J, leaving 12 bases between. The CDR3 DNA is TGCAGTGCTAGGGCAGGGGAGGCTGAGCAGTTCTTC. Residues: CSARAGEAEQFF.

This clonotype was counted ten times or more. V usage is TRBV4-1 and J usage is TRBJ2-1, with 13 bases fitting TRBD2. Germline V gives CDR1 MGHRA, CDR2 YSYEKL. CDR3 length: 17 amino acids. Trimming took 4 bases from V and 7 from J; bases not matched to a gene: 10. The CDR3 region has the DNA TGCGCCAGCAGCCTAAAGGCTACTAGCGGGGGGGCTAATGAGCAGTTCTTC. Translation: CASSLKATSGGANEQFF.

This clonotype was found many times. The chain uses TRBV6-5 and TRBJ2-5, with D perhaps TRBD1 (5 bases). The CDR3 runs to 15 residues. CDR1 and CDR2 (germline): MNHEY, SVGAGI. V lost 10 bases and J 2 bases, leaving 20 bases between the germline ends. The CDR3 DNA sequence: TGTGCCACCTCTGAATTCGACAGTAGACAAGAGACCCAGTACTTC. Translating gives CATSEFDSRQETQYF.

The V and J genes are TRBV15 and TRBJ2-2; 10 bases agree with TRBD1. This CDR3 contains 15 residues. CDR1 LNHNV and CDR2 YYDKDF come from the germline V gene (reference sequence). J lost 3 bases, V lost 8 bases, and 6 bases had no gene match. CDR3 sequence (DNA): TGTGCCACCTCGCCTGGGACAGGGGACACCGGGGAGCTGTTTTTT. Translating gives CATSPGTGDTGELFF.

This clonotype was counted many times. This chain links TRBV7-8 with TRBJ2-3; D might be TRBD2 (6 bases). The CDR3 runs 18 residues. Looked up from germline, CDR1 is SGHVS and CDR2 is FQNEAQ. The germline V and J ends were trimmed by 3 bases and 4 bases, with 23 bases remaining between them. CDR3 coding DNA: TGTGCCAGCAGCTTCATCAGGGCGGGGCGAATACTCGCAGATACGCAGTATTTT. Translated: CASSFIRAGRILADTQYF.

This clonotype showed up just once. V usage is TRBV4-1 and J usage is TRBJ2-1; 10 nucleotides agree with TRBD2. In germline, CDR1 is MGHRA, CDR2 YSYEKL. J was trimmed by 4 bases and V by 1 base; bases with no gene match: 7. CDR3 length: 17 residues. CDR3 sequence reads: CASSQVEAGGRYNEQFF. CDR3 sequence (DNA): TGCGCCAGCAGCCAAGTCGAAGCGGGGGGGCGGTACAATGAGCAGTTCTTC.